This note documents a single T cell receptor (beta chain) sequence. The PCR employed 60 Vbeta primers together with 13 Jbeta primers. Clones were read by immunoSEQ multiplex PCR, and TCRdb kept only the in-frame ones, dropping some. Of some 110,000 clones listed, about 79% were seen once; the top ten hold just under 3%. The CDR3 covers 17 residues. The J segment lost 0 bases and the V segment lost 4 bases, leaving 10 bases of the junction unmatched. Germline V gene data show CDR1 as WNHNN and CDR2 as SYGVQD (reference sequence). The data originate from a study of cytomegalovirus exposure and HLA in healthy donors.

This chain uses TRBV10-1 with TRBJ1-2, with 8 bases fitting TRBD1. What was sequenced was PBMCs. This TCR derives from a woman in her late teens or twenties in good health and CMV-seropositive. This CDR3 is CASSVWRQGASNYGYTF. For the CDR3, the DNA is TGCGCCAGCAGTGTCTGGCGCCAGGGGGCGTCTAACTATGGCTACACCTTC.